This TCR beta chain was found in a study of neoadjuvant anti-PD-1 for oral cavity cancer. General study points: Non-responders to neoadjuvant nivolumab had significantly more clonal PBMC T cells than responders.

As to this clone: What it binds is not known.

Stated time point: after neoadjuvant nivolumab, at surgical resection. Stage II-IVA oral cavity squamous cell carcinoma was new and untreated by systemic or radiation therapy. The CDR3 is 15 amino acids. The V gene end was trimmed by 3 bases and the J gene end by 7 bases; junction bases not matched to a gene: 5. CDR1 SNHLY and CDR2 FYNNEI come from the germline V gene. TCRdb keeps only in-frame clones here, not all; method: immunoSEQ multiplex PCR. The table includes about 14,000 clones, 60% to 80% detected once. The V and J genes are TRBV2 and TRBJ2-3, with 12 bases aligning to TRBD1. Here the sequenced sample was PBMCs, taken after nivolumab (anti-PD-1) treatment. The source is a person aged 40 to 85 with oral cavity squamous cell carcinoma. The CDR3 protein is CASSEGQGAIYTQYF. The CDR3 coding sequence is TGTGCCAGCAGTGAGGGACAGGGGGCTATATATACGCAGTATTTT.